Listed below are T cell receptor beta chains from one sample, sequenced in a study of breast tumors, draining lymph nodes, adjacent tissues. TCRdb passed the multiplex PCR reads through MiXCR, listing each CDR3 protein once. The data contain around 66,000 distinct CDR3 sequences, over 40% of them singletons. Material: breast tumor tissue. The source is a female donor with breast cancer. Some clones in this sample may be carry-over from other donors' samples. Both conserved end residues are part of each CDR3. D genes are given only for firm matches. Not every row has a clone size; where given, it reads once, few, many or a size class.

v_call	j_call	d_call	clone_size	cdr3_nt	cdr3_aa
TRBV7-9	TRBJ2-7	NA	NA	TGTGCCGGCAGCTTCTCAGGGGTCAACCAGCAGTACTTC	CAGSFSGVNQQYF
TRBV7-9	TRBJ1-6	NA	NA	TGTGCCAGCAGCTTAGATAACTCACCCCTCCACTTT	CASSLDNSPLHF
TRBV7-7	TRBJ1-2	TRBD1	NA	TGTGCCAGCAGTCCCGGAGGGACAGGGACCTATGGCTACACCTTC	CASSPGGTGTYGYTF
TRBV19	TRBJ1-2	NA	many	TGTGCCAGTAGTATATTTCCCCGTCAGGAAGACTACACCTTC	CASSIFPRQEDYTF
TRBV11-3	TRBJ2-3	TRBD1	many	TGTGCCAGCAGCTTCTCTCAGGGGGCTGGCACAGATACGCAGTATTTT	CASSFSQGAGTDTQYF
TRBV5-1	TRBJ2-5	TRBD2	NA	TGCGCCAGCAGCTTGGCCACTAGCGGAGTCAAAGAGACCCAGTACTTC	CASSLATSGVKETQYF
TRBV11-2	TRBJ1-1	NA	few	TGTGCCAGCAGATACTCGGGGTGGTGGGGGACTGAAGCTTTCTTT	CASRYSGWWGTEAFF
TRBV7-2	TRBJ1-1	NA	few	TGTGCCAGCAGCTCCCCACAACGGGACACTGAAGCTTTCTTT	CASSSPQRDTEAFF
TRBV9	TRBJ1-2	NA	NA	TGTGCCAGCAGCGAGTCCACGGGGAGCTTAAGTCTGGGCTACACCTTC	CASSESTGSLSLGYTF
TRBV5-1	TRBJ1-4	TRBD1	NA	TGCGCCAGCAGCTTAACCGGGACAGGGGGCCTTAATGAAAAACTGTTTTTT	CASSLTGTGGLNEKLFF
TRBV24-1	TRBJ2-7	NA	medium-sized	TGTGCCACCAGTGACGGGGACGAGCAGTACTTC	CATSDGDEQYF
TRBV12-3/TRBV12-4	TRBJ2-3	NA	many	TGTGCCAGCAGCCCCGGACAGACCGATACGCAGTATTTT	CASSPGQTDTQYF
TRBV19	TRBJ2-1	TRBD2	once	TGTGCCAGTAGACCCCGCGGAAAGCGGGAGAGCTACAATGAGCAGCCCTTC	CASRPRGKRESYNEQPF
TRBV18	TRBJ2-2	NA	few	TGTGCCAGCTCACCAATTGTAAGCACCGGGGAGCTGTTTTTT	CASSPIVSTGELFF
TRBV5-1	TRBJ2-5	TRBD1	medium-sized	TGCGCCAGCAGCCTGGCGCTCACAGGGGGGGAGACCCAGTACTTC	CASSLALTGGETQYF
TRBV5-1	TRBJ2-2	NA	NA	TGCGCCAGCAGCAAGACTAGCGGGGAGCTGTTTTTT	CASSKTSGELFF
TRBV3-1	TRBJ2-7	TRBD1	NA	TGTGCCAGCAGCCCCCGGGACAGGGGGGGATTCATAGGGGAGCAGTACTTC	CASSPRDRGGFIGEQYF
TRBV6-6	TRBJ2-2	NA	NA	TGTGCCAGCAGTTGCAATGGGGAGCTGTTTTTT	CASSCNGELFF
TRBV20-1	TRBJ1-3	NA	medium-sized	TGCAGTGCTAGAGATCCCTCGTGGGACACCATATATTTT	CSARDPSWDTIYF
TRBV6-2/TRBV6-3	TRBJ2-6	NA	NA	TGTGCCAGCAGCCACTCTGGGGCCAACGTCATGACTTTC	CASSHSGANVMTF
TRBV6-2/TRBV6-3	TRBJ1-5	NA	many	TGTGCCAGCAGTTACGACAGAAATAGCAATCAGCCCCAGCATTTT	CASSYDRNSNQPQHF
TRBV7-9	TRBJ2-5	NA	many	TGTGCCAGCAGCTTGGTCAGAGAAGAGACCCAGTACTTC	CASSLVREETQYF
TRBV27	TRBJ2-7	TRBD1	many	TGTGCCAGCAGTACCGGGACAGGGGGCTACGAGCAGTACTTC	CASSTGTGGYEQYF
TRBV20-1	TRBJ2-3	NA	many	TGCAGTGCTAGAGAACCAGATACGCAGTATTTT	CSAREPDTQYF
TRBV4-1	TRBJ2-7	NA	many	TGCGCCAGCAGCCAATTCTCCCGGACAGACATCTACGAGCAGTACTTC	CASSQFSRTDIYEQYF
TRBV6-2/TRBV6-3	TRBJ1-5	NA	many	TGTGCCAGCAGTTACCTAATCGTTGCGAGGGATCAGCCCCAGCATTTT	CASSYLIVARDQPQHF
TRBV11-3	TRBJ2-1	NA	many	TGTGCCAGCAAGCTGCGCGGCCTCGGGTACAATGAGCAGTTCTTC	CASKLRGLGYNEQFF
TRBV9	TRBJ2-3	TRBD2	NA	TGTGCCAGCAGCGCCGAGGCGGGGGGAGGCACAGATACGCAGTATTTT	CASSAEAGGGTDTQYF
TRBV20-1	TRBJ2-7	TRBD2	many	TGCAGTGCTCGGGCGGGAGCCTACGAGCAGTACTTC	CSARAGAYEQYF
TRBV19	TRBJ2-1	TRBD1	NA	TGTGCCAGTAAAAGACAGGGGGCAGGGGATGAGCAGTTCTTC	CASKRQGAGDEQFF
TRBV10-1	TRBJ2-3	NA	NA	TGCGCCAGCAGTTCCGGCCCAGATACGCCGTATTTT	CASSSGPDTPYF
TRBV20-1	TRBJ1-2	NA	medium-sized	TGCAGTGCTAGGTTATCCAACTATGGCTACACCTTC	CSARLSNYGYTF
TRBV20-1	TRBJ2-7	NA	many	TGCAGTGCTAGAGGGCAGAATCGCCCCCCCTACGAGCAGTACTTC	CSARGQNRPPYEQYF
TRBV10-3	TRBJ1-4	NA	NA	TGTGCCATCAGTGAGGGGACTAGCGGTAGGTACAATGAAAAACTGTTTTTT	CAISEGTSGRYNEKLFF
TRBV6-2/TRBV6-3	TRBJ1-2	NA	many	TGTGCCAGCAGACGGGGGGCAGCCTCTAACTATGGCTACACCTTC	CASRRGAASNYGYTF
TRBV11-3	TRBJ2-2	NA	NA	TGTGCCAGCAGCTTAGCGATATTGCGGAACACCGGGGAGCTGTTTTTT	CASSLAILRNTGELFF
TRBV10-3	TRBJ2-5	NA	many	TGTGCCATCAGTGAGGGCAGGGGCCACGAGACCCAGTACTTC	CAISEGRGHETQYF
TRBV2	TRBJ2-7	NA	many	TGTGCCAGCAGTTTTACCGACGAGCAGTACTTC	CASSFTDEQYF
TRBV20-1	TRBJ2-1	TRBD2	many	TGCAGTGTTAAGATTACTAGCGGGAGGGCCAAGGGTGAGCAGTTCTTC	CSVKITSGRAKGEQFF
TRBV6-1	TRBJ1-1	NA	few	TGTGCCAGCAGATCAGGGAACACTGAAGCTTTCTTT	CASRSGNTEAFF
TRBV12-3/TRBV12-4	TRBJ2-1	TRBD1	NA	TGTGCCAGCACCCCCGGGACAGGGTGGTTCTTC	CASTPGTGWFF
TRBV10-1	TRBJ2-1	TRBD2	NA	TGCGCCAGCAGTGAGGGTTGGGAGGGCAATGAGCAGTTCTTC	CASSEGWEGNEQFF
TRBV30	TRBJ1-6	NA	many	TGTGCCTGGAGGTATCCCAGCCTGAATAATTCACCCCTCCACTTT	CAWRYPSLNNSPLHF